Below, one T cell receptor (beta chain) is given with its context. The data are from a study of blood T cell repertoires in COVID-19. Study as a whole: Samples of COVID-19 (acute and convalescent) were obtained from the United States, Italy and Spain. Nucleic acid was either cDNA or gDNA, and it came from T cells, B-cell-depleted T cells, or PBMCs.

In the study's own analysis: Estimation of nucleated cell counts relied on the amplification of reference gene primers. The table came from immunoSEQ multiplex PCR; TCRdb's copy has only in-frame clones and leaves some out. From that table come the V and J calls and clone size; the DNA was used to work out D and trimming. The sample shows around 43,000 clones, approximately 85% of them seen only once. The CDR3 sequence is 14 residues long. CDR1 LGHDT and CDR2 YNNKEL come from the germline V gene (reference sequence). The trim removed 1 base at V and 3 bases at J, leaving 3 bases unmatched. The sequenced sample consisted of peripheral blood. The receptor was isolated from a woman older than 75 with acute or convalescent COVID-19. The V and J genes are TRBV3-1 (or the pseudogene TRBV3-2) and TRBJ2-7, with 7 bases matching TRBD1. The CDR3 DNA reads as TGTGCCAGCAGCCAAGTACCAGGGGGCTACGAGCAGTACTTC. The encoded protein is CASSQVPGGYEQYF.